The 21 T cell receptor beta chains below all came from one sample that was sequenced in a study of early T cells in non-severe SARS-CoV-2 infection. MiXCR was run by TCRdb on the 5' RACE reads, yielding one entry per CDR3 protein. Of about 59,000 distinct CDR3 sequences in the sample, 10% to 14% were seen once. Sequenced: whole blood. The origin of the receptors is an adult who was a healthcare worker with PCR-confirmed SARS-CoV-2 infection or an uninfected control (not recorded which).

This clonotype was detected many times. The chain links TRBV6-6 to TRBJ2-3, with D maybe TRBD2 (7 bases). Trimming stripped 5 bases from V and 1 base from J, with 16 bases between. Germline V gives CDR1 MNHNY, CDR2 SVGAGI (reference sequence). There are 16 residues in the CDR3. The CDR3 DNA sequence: TGTGCCAGCAGTCCTTCCACGCGGGGGCGCACAGATACGCAGTATTTT. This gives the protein CASSPSTRGRTDTQYF.

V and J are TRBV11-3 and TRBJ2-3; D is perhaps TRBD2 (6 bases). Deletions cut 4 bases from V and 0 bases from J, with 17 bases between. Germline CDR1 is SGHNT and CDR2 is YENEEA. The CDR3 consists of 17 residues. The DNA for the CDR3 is TGTGCCAGCAGCTCTCGGTCTAGCGAACCTAGCACAGATACGCAGTATTTT. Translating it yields CASSSRSSEPSTDTQYF.

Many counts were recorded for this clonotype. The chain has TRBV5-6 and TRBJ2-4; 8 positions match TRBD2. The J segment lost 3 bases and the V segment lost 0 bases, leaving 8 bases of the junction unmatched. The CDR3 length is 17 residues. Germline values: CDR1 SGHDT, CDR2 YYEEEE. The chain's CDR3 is CASSLGAGGPGKNIQYF. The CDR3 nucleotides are TGTGCCAGCAGCTTGGGGGCGGGGGGCCCCGGCAAAAACATTCAGTACTTC.

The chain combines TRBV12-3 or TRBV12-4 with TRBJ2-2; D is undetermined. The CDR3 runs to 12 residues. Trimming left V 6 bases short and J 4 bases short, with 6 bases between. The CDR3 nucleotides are TGTGCCAGCAGAAAGCCCACCGGGGAGCTGTTTTTT. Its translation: CASRKPTGELFF.

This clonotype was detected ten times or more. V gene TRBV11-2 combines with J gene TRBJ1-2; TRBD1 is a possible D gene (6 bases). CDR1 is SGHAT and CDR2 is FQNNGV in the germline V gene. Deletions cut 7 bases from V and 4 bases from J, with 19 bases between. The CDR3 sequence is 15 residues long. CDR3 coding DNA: TGTGCCAGCACCTCAAGGGCAGGGGCACTCTATGGCTACACCTTC. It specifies CASTSRAGALYGYTF.

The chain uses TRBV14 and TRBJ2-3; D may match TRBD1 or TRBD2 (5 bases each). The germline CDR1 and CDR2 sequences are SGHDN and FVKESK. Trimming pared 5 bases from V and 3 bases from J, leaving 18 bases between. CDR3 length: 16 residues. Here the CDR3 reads CASSFGPGLGTDTQYF. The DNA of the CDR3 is TGTGCCAGCAGCTTCGGTCCGGGGCTGGGAACAGATACGCAGTATTTT.

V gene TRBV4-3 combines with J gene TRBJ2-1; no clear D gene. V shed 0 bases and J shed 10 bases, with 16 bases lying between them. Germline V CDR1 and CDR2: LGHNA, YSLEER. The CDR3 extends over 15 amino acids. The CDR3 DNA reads TGCGCCAGCAGCCAAGATCGGGTGGGGATCAGGGAGCAGTTCTTC. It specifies CASSQDRVGIREQFF.

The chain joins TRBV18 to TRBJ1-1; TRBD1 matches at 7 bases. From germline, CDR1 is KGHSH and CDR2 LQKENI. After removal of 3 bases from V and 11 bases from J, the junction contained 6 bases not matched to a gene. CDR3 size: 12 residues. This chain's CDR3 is CASSPAGGSAFF. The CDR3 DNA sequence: TGTGCCAGCTCACCGGCAGGGGGATCGGCTTTCTTT.

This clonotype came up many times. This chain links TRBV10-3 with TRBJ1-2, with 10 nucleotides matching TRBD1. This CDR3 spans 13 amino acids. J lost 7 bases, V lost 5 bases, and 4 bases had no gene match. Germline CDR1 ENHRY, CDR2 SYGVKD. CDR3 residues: CAISPTGGTGYTF. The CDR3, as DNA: TGTGCCATCAGTCCGACAGGGGGCACTGGCTACACCTTC.

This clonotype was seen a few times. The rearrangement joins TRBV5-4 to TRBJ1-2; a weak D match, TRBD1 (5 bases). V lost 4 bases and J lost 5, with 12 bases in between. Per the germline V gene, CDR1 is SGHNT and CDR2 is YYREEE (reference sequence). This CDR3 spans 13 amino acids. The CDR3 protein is CASSPQGQYGYTF. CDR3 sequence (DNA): TGTGCCAGCAGCCCGCAGGGTCAATATGGCTACACCTTC.

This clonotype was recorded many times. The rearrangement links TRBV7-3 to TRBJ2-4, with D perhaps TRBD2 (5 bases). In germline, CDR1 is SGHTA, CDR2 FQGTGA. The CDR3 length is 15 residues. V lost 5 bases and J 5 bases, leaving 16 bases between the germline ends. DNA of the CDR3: TGTGCCAGCAGCCTACTAGGGAGCAGTGAAAACATTCAGTACTTC. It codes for CASSLLGSSENIQYF.

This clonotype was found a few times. Here the CDR3 reads CASSLGLPTEQYF. The CDR3 nucleotides are TGTGCCAGCAGTTTGGGACTACCGACCGAGCAGTACTTC. The chain has TRBV28 and TRBJ2-7, with TRBD2 identical over 7 bases. The CDR3 is 13 residues long. V was clipped by 3 bases and J by 6 bases; unmatched bases: 5. CDR1 MDHEN and CDR2 SYDVKM come from the germline V gene. Full variable domain (missing parts from reference TRBV28 and TRBJ2-7): DVKVTQSSRYLVKRTGEKVFLECVQDMDHENMFWYRQDPGLGLRLIYFSYDVKMKEKGDIPEGYSVSREKKERFSLILESASTNQTSMYLCASSLGLPTEQYFGPGTRLTVT.

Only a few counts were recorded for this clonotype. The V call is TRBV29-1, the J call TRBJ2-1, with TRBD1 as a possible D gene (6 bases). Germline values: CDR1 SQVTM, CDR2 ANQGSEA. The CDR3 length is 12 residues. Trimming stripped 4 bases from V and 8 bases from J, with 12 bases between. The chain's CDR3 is CSVAQGPYEQFF. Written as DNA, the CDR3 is TGCAGCGTTGCACAGGGTCCGTATGAGCAGTTCTTC.

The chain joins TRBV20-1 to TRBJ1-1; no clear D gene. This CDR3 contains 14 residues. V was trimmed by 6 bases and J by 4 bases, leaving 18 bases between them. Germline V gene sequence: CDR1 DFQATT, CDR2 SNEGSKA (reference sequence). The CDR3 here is CSAEGSNKSTEAFF. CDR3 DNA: TGCAGTGCCGAGGGTTCCAATAAAAGCACTGAAGCTTTCTTT.

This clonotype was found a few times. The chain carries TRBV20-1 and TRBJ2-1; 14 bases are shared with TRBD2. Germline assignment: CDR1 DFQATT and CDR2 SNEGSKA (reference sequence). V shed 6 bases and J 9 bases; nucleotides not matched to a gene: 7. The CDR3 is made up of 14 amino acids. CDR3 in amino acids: CSAFPGLAGAEQFF. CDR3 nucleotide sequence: TGCAGTGCCTTCCCGGGACTAGCGGGGGCTGAGCAGTTCTTC.

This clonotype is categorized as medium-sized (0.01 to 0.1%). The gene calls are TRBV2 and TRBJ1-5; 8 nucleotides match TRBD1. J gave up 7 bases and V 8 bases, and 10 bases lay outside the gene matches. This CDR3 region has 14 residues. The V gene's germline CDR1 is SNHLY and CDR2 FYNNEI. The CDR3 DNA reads TGTGCCAGCGGCCGGACAGGGTTACGGCAGCCCCAGCATTTT. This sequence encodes CASGRTGLRQPQHF.

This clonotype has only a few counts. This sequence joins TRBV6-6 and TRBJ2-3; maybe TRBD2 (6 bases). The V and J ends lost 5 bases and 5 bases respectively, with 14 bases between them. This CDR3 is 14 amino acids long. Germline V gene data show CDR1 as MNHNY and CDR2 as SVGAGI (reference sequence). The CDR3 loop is CASSIRTGVDTQYF. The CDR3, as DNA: TGTGCCAGCAGTATACGTACGGGGGTAGATACGCAGTATTTT.

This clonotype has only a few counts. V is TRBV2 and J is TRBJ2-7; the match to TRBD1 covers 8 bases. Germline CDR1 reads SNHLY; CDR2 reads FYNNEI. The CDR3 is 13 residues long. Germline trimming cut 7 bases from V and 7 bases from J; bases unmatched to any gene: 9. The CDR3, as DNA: TGTGCCAGCACCTCGGACAGGGTATGGGAGCAGTACTTC. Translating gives CASTSDRVWEQYF.

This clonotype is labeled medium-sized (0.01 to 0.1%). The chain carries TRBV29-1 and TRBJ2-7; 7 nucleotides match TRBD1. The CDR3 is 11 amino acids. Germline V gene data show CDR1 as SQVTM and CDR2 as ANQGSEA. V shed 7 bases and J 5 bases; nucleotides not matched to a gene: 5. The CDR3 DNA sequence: TGCAGCGCCTTGACAGGGAACGAGCAGTACTTC. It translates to CSALTGNEQYF.

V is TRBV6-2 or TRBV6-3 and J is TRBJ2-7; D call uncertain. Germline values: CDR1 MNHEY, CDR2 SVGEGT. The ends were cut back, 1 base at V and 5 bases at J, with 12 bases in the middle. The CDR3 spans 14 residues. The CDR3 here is CASSYYPQSNEQYF. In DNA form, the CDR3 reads TGTGCCAGCAGTTACTATCCACAGAGCAACGAGCAGTACTTC.

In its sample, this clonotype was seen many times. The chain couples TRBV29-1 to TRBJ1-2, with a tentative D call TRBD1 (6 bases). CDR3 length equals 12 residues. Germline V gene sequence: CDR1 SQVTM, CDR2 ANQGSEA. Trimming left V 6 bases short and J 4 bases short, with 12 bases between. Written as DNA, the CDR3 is TGCAGCGTGGCCCTGACAGGCTATGGCTACACCTTC. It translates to CSVALTGYGYTF.